This T cell receptor (beta chain) was captured by sequencing in a study of cytotoxic CD8 clonotypes in ibrutinib-treated CLL. Study overall: Included were roughly ten relapsed/refractory and some 15 treatment-naive patients, of whom approximately 17 were IGHV unmutated. Following a median about eleven months of treatment, with a range of 6 to 36, response samples were taken. Study results and limitations: Sampling times (in sustained-remission versus progressing patients) were not the same.

Genomic DNA in an amount of about 2 micrograms was extracted from cryopreserved PBMCs and used for the preparation of TCR beta libraries. V dropped 5 bases and J dropped 8; count of bases not matched to a gene: 14. The CDR3 runs to 15 residues. Germline assignment: CDR1 GTSNPN and CDR2 SVGIG (reference sequence). Comment on this clone: Its antigen is currently unknown.

This table comes from immunoSEQ multiplex PCR, and its TCRdb copy is limited to in-frame clones, with some not included. The sample contains approximately 100,000 clones, almost 80% of which appear only once. The chain uses TRBV30 and TRBJ1-4; TRBD1 matches at 7 bases. The sequence was collected from a human donor with chronic lymphocytic leukemia. The material sequenced was PBMCs, taken after 12 months of ibrutinib treatment. In DNA form, the CDR3 reads TGTGCCTGGGCGTCGGAACAGGGGATCGGAGAAAAACTGTTTTTT. It translates to CAWASEQGIGEKLFF.